This T cell receptor beta chain was sequenced for a study of PD-1 blockade in classical Hodgkin lymphoma. As for this clone: The antigen is undetermined.

CDR3 length: 18 residues. Produced via immunoSEQ multiplex PCR; TCRdb's table is partial and in-frame only. The table has over 14,000 clones, roughly nine tenths seen once; the top ten hold about 6%. Time point: newly diagnosed, previously untreated cHL patient sample. Applied to thawed PBMCs, magnetic negative selection was the method used to isolate CD8+ T cells. Untreated, newly diagnosed classical Hodgkin lymphoma PBMCs were comparators. Notes on the study in general: As was reported, newly diagnosed patients showed lower baseline TCR diversity than healthy donors did. The authors have not defined what causes the repertoire differences, possibly disease activity or prior therapy.

The receptor was derived from a human donor with classical Hodgkin lymphoma. The source material was CD8+ T cells from blood. The chain has TRBV21-1 and TRBJ2-3; whether TRBD1, the table's D call, matches the DNA was not checked. TRBV21-1 is termed a pseudogene. CDR3 in amino acids: CASSKDRGSITYTDTQYF. Here the CDR3 DNA reads TGTGCCAGCAGCAAAGATCGTGGCAGTATAACATACACAGATACGCAGTATTTT.